A few counts support the clone carrying this TCR beta chain. What it binds is not known. This sample is drawn from a study of T-cell memory formation after mild COVID-19. With constant-segment primers, 5'RACE yielded cDNA libraries of TCR alpha and TCR beta that carried sample barcodes and UMIs. From the 5' RACE reads, TCRdb called clonotypes with MiXCR, one entry per CDR3 protein. In the table there are a few hundred thousand distinct CDR3 sequences, roughly 8.2% of which are singletons. Findings of the study overall: From day 15 to 85, contracting clones were balanced between CD4 and CD8, whereas later expanders leaned toward CD4+. Second-wave clones peaking on day 37 lacked confirmed SARS-CoV-2 specificity.

Germline CDR1 is SGHRS and CDR2 is YFSETQ. The CDR3 length is 24 residues. V trimming: 2 bases; J trimming: 5 bases; junction bases outside the gene matches: 32. This TCR came from a man aged 18 to 35 who had mild COVID-19 (a few samples of this study predate the infection). Cell type and time point are not known. The chain employs TRBV5-1 and TRBJ2-5, with 11 nucleotides matching TRBD1. The sequenced material came from PBMCs or a T cell subset sorted from them (not recorded which). In DNA form, the CDR3 reads TGCGCCAGCAGCTTTAACCCGAGTTCAGGAGGCCCGCCTCTTCAGGACAGGGGGCTGGAGACCCAGTACTTC. It yields the protein CASSFNPSSGGPPLQDRGLETQYF.